The source of this T cell receptor (beta chain) is a study of shared clonotypes between healthy human individuals. This table comes from immunoSEQ multiplex PCR, and its TCRdb copy is limited to in-frame clones, with some not included. The data show approximately 400,000 clones, just over 95% seen once. CDR1 and CDR2 from the germline V gene are MDHEN and SYDVKM. V lost 8 bases and J 1 base, leaving 27 bases between the germline ends. CDR3 length: 18 residues. Every contributor of samples was a Caucasian grown-up residing in Nashville, Tennessee. This clone was seen just once. Its antigen remains unidentified. Study-level results: Larger richness was generally estimated for naive than memory subsets. Generation probability values for non-shared clonotypes were lower than those for clonotypes shared by all four donors.

The receptor was derived from a man aged 30 to 45 in good health. The genes are TRBV28 and TRBJ2-7, with D unresolved. What was sequenced was memory CD8+ T cells sorted from blood. Subset meaning: CD45RO+ cells pooled with CCR7-negative TemRA cells. The CDR3 sequence is CASHGTRVIEYPSYEQYF. In nucleotides, the CDR3 is TGTGCCAGCCATGGAACGCGCGTTATAGAATACCCATCCTACGAGCAGTACTTC.